A single sample gave rise to the 27 T cell receptor beta chains below, sequenced in a study of OX40 agonist ivuxolimab in advanced cancers. The method was immunoSEQ multiplex PCR; TCRdb's version includes in-frame clones alone and lacks a portion of them. This sample has 60,000 to 100,000 clones, with around 93% found just once. The starting material was CD4+ or CD8+ T cells sorted from blood, obtained in a trial of the OX40 agonist ivuxolimab. These receptors all stem from an adult with an advanced solid tumor such as melanoma, head and neck, liver or kidney cancer.

This clone was found once. The V and J genes are TRBV6-4 and TRBJ2-7; perhaps TRBD1 as D (5 bases). The V gene lost 9 bases and the J gene lost 3 bases, with 21 bases spanning the gap. The CDR3 extends over 15 amino acids. Germline loops: CDR1 MRHNA, CDR2 SNTAGT. Here the CDR3 reads CARRTDKRELYEQYF. In DNA form, the CDR3 reads TGTGCCAGACGGACGGACAAAAGGGAACTCTACGAGCAGTACTTC.

CDR3 nucleotides: TGTGCCATCGGGACTAGTCGAGATACGCAGTATTTT. Translation: CAIGTSRDTQYF. The chain combines TRBV10-3 with TRBJ2-3, with 8 positions matching TRBD2. Germline V gene lookup returns CDR1 ENHRY and CDR2 SYGVKD. J lost 5 bases, V lost 8 bases, and 3 bases had no gene match. The CDR3 has 12 residues.

The J gene is TRBJ2-7, the V gene TRBV6-1; D ambiguous. V dropped 2 bases and J dropped 3 bases, with 17 bases sitting between them. In germline, CDR1 is MNHNS, CDR2 SASEGT. The CDR3 is 16 residues long. CDR3: CASSEPRRGVGYEQYF. The CDR3 bases are TGTGCCAGCAGTGAACCTCGGAGAGGAGTAGGCTACGAGCAGTACTTC.

Points on this clone: Without the conserved terminal phenylalanine or tryptophan, this CDR3 likely stems from a read error. The rearrangement links TRBV5-1 to TRBJ1-2; D may be TRBD1 (6 bases). V lost 5 bases and J lost 2, with 19 bases in between. This CDR3 is built from 16 residues. Per the germline V gene, CDR1 is SGHRS and CDR2 is YFSETQ. CDR3 protein: CASRVIETGHNYGYTL. The CDR3 DNA is TGCGCCAGCAGAGTGATCGAGACAGGTCACAACTATGGCTACACCCTC.

The chain joins TRBV6-5 to TRBJ1-1, with no clear D. The germline V and J ends were trimmed by 2 bases and 1 base, with 5 bases remaining between them. This CDR3 is built from 13 residues. Germline CDR1 MNHEY, CDR2 SVGAGI. The CDR3 is CASSYGPNTEAFF. DNA of the CDR3: TGTGCCAGCAGTTACGGGCCGAACACTGAAGCTTTCTTT.

V usage is TRBV5-1 and J usage is TRBJ2-7; 10 nucleotides match TRBD1. The CDR3 sequence is 15 residues long. The J segment lost 3 bases and the V segment lost 0 bases, leaving 3 bases of the junction unmatched. From germline, CDR1 is SGHRS and CDR2 YFSETQ. The CDR3 nucleotides read TGCGCCAGCAGCTTGGAAGGACAGGGGGTCTACGAGCAGTACTTC. Protein: CASSLEGQGVYEQYF.

This rearrangement joins TRBV7-5 to TRBJ2-5; the table's TRBD1 call for D was not verified on the DNA. TRBV7-5 counts as a pseudogene. The CDR3 consists of 14 residues. In DNA, the CDR3 is TGTGCCAGAAGCCCCAGACAGGGGGAGCAGACCCAGTACTTC. This sequence encodes CARSPRQGEQTQYF.

The CDR3 DNA is TGTGCCAGCAGCTTAGCGGCAAATCCGCTCCGAGTGGAGACCCAGTACTTC. Protein sequence: CASSLAANPLRVETQYF. This chain uses TRBV11-2 with TRBJ2-5; D is unclear. Looked up from germline, CDR1 is SGHAT and CDR2 is FQNNGV. This CDR3 contains 17 residues. V lost 1 base and J lost 5, with 20 bases in between.

V and J are TRBV4-1 and TRBJ1-1; D gene ambiguous. Trimming took 0 bases from V and 1 from J, leaving 9 bases between them. This CDR3 contains 15 residues. Germline CDR1 is MGHRA and CDR2 is YSYEKL. CDR3 DNA: TGCGCCAGCAGCCAAGAACCGGGATCGAACACTGAAGCTTTCTTT. Protein sequence: CASSQEPGSNTEAFF.

The chain employs TRBV2 and TRBJ2-1, with 13 positions matching TRBD2. Germline CDR1 and CDR2: SNHLY and FYNNEI. This CDR3 comprises 14 residues. V trimming: 6 bases; J trimming: 6 bases; junction bases outside the gene matches: 2. The CDR3 region is CASSWTSGGNEQFF. CDR3 nucleotide sequence: TGTGCCAGCAGCTGGACTAGCGGGGGCAATGAGCAGTTCTTC.

The genes are TRBV7-8 and TRBJ1-2, with D maybe TRBD1 (5 bases). Germline V gene lookup returns CDR1 SGHVS and CDR2 FQNEAQ. The V end was cut by 1 base, the J end by 0 bases, with 15 bases between. This CDR3 is built from 17 residues. CDR3 in DNA: TGTGCCAGCAGCTTAGACAGGTTATCGACTACTAACTATGGCTACACCTTC. It specifies CASSLDRLSTTNYGYTF.

The chain is built from TRBV7-9 and TRBJ2-6, with TRBD1 identical over 8 bases. The germline CDR1 and CDR2 sequences are SEHNR and FQNEAQ (reference sequence). Trimming at V came to 5 bases and at J to 2 bases, leaving 8 bases not matched to a gene. The CDR3 has 17 amino acids. The CDR3 coding sequence is TGTGCCAGCAGCCACAGGGGGTTTCCCGCTGGGGCCAACGTCCTGACTTTC. It specifies CASSHRGFPAGANVLTF.

The CDR3 spells CASSVKSGQPQFF. CDR3 nucleotides: TGTGCCAGCAGCGTAAAATCGGGACAGCCGCAGTTCTTC. The chain uses TRBV9 and TRBJ2-1; TRBD1 matches at 7 bases. The CDR3 spans 13 residues. Germline assignment: CDR1 SGDLS and CDR2 YYNGEE. V dropped 1 base and J dropped 12; count of bases not matched to a gene: 7.

This clone was counted a few times. The chain has TRBV12-5 and TRBJ2-7; D perhaps matches TRBD2 (5 bases). CDR3 length: 13 residues. Trimming shortened V by 4 bases and J by 3 bases, and 10 bases separated the two germline ends. Germline CDR1 and CDR2: LGHNT and FRNRAP. The CDR3 here is CASGSGLHYEQYF. CDR3 nucleotide sequence: TGTGCTAGTGGTTCGGGATTACACTACGAGCAGTACTTC. Using reference TRBV12-5 and TRBJ2-7 for the parts outside the CDR3, the full variable domain is DARVTQTPRHKVTEMGQEVTMRCQPILGHNTVFWYRQTMMQGLELLAYFRNRAPLDDSGMPKDRFSAEMPDATLATLKIQPSEPRDSAVYFCASGSGLHYEQYFGPGTRLTVT.

The DNA of the CDR3 is TGTGCCAGCAGCTCCTCGGGACAGGGGGCGTTCGGATGGGAGACCCAGTACTTC. Amino acid sequence: CASSSSGQGAFGWETQYF. The chain recombines TRBV7-6 with TRBJ2-5, with 12 positions matching TRBD1. The CDR3 contains 18 residues. In germline, CDR1 is SGHVS, CDR2 FNYEAQ. Trimming cost V 4 bases and J 5 bases; bases outside gene matches: 14.

V usage is TRBV25-1 and J usage is TRBJ1-4; TRBD1 aligns across 9 bases. CDR1 MGHDK and CDR2 SYGVNS come from the germline V gene. This CDR3 spans 15 amino acids. V shed 6 bases and J 5 bases; nucleotides not matched to a gene: 7. CDR3 protein: CASSQGQGLNEKLFF. Here the CDR3 DNA reads TGTGCCAGCAGCCAGGGACAGGGATTAAATGAAAAACTGTTTTTT.

This rearrangement joins TRBV25-1 to TRBJ1-1, with a possible D match to TRBD1 (5 bases). This CDR3 has 15 amino acids. V lost 3 bases and J 1 base, leaving 12 bases between the germline ends. Germline V gene sequence: CDR1 MGHDK, CDR2 SYGVNS. CDR3 in amino acids: CASSEWGDGNTEAFF. In nucleotides, the CDR3 is TGTGCCAGCAGTGAGTGGGGGGATGGGAACACTGAAGCTTTCTTT. Full variable domain (missing parts from reference TRBV25-1 and TRBJ1-1): EADIYQTPRYLVIGTGKKITLECSQTMGHDKMYWYQQDPGMELHLIHYSYGVNSTEKGDLSSESTVSRIRTEHFPLTLESARPSHTSQYLCASSEWGDGNTEAFFGQGTRLTVV.

The rearrangement joins TRBV19 to TRBJ1-1; D gene unclear. This CDR3 region has 14 residues. Germline V gives CDR1 LNHDA, CDR2 SQIVND (reference sequence). V lost 5 bases, J lost 6 bases, and 16 bases lay in between. The CDR3 sequence is CASSVPEGVPEAFF. The CDR3 region has the DNA TGTGCCAGTAGTGTTCCAGAGGGTGTCCCTGAAGCTTTCTTT.

The chain has TRBV7-8 and TRBJ2-2; 9 nucleotides agree with TRBD1. Germline values: CDR1 SGHVS, CDR2 FQNEAQ. The J segment lost 5 bases and the V segment lost 5 bases, leaving 9 bases of the junction unmatched. This CDR3 is 16 amino acids long. CDR3 residues: CASSTPWTGVTGELFF. CDR3 in DNA: TGTGCCAGCAGCACACCCTGGACAGGGGTTACCGGGGAGCTGTTTTTT. Using reference TRBV7-8 and TRBJ2-2 for the parts outside the CDR3, the full variable domain is GAGVSQSPRYKVAKRGQDVALRCDPISGHVSLFWYQQALGQGPEFLTYFQNEAQLDKSGLPSDRFFAERPEGSVSTLKIQRTQQEDSAVYLCASSTPWTGVTGELFFGEGSRLTVL.

The V and J genes are TRBV27 and TRBJ2-7, with D perhaps matching TRBD1 (7 bases). Per germline, CDR1 MNHEY and CDR2 SMNVEV (reference sequence). V gave up 5 bases and J gave up 5 bases, with 22 bases separating them. CDR3 length: 16 residues. CDR3: CASSPLTTTGRHEQYF. The CDR3 nucleotides read TGTGCCAGCAGTCCCCTTACAACGACAGGGAGGCACGAGCAGTACTTC.

The rearrangement links TRBV10-3 to TRBJ1-1; D gene unclear. Trimming took off 8 bases at V and 1 base at J, with 11 bases between the two ends. CDR3 length: 13 amino acids. Germline V gene lookup returns CDR1 ENHRY and CDR2 SYGVKD. CDR3 sequence: CAIGEDPNTEAFF. Written as DNA, the CDR3 is TGTGCCATCGGGGAGGATCCGAACACTGAAGCTTTCTTT.

V gene TRBV11-2 combines with J gene TRBJ2-5; 7 nucleotides line up with TRBD2. With the DNA end fitting TRBJ2-7 better, the J assignment may be wrong. Germline V CDR1 and CDR2: SGHAT, FQNNGV. The CDR3 covers 15 residues. The CDR3 sequence: CASSFRGGRHYEQYF. The CDR3 DNA reads TGTGCCAGCAGCTTCCGCGGGGGAAGGCACTACGAGCAGTACTTC.

This chain uses TRBV7-7 with TRBJ2-3; TRBD2 matches at 11 bases. Germline-derived CDR1 and CDR2 are SSHAT and FNYEAQ (reference sequence). The ends lost 1 base at V and 1 base at J; junction bases unmatched: 7. The CDR3 is 18 amino acids. For the CDR3, the DNA is TGTGCCAGCAGCTTAGGGCTAGCGGGGGGCCTTGGCACAGATACGCAGTATTTT. Translated: CASSLGLAGGLGTDTQYF. The entire variable domain, with the rest obtained from reference TRBV7-7 and TRBJ2-3, is as follows: GAGVSQSPRYKVTKRGQDVTLRCDPISSHATLYWYQQALGQGPEFLTYFNYEAQPDKSGLPSDRFSAERPEGSISTLTIQRTEQRDSAMYRCASSLGLAGGLGTDTQYFGPGTRLTVL.

V and J are TRBV19 and TRBJ1-2, with TRBD1 matching 9 bases. The CDR3 runs to 14 residues. CDR1 LNHDA and CDR2 SQIVND come from the germline V gene (reference sequence). Germline trimming cut 5 bases from V and 2 bases from J; bases unmatched to any gene: 3. CDR3 in amino acids: CASSLGTGNYGYTF. The CDR3 DNA reads TGTGCCAGTAGTCTCGGGACAGGGAACTATGGCTACACCTTC.

The chain links TRBV29-1 to TRBJ2-5; 9 positions match TRBD2. This CDR3 is 16 amino acids long. Germline V gives CDR1 SQVTM, CDR2 ANQGSEA. Trimming at V came to 0 bases and at J to 1 base, leaving 6 bases not matched to a gene. Written as DNA, the CDR3 is TGCAGCGTTGAAGATCAACTAGCGGGCCCCCAAGAGACCCAGTACTTC. Its protein product is CSVEDQLAGPQETQYF.

This clone has a single count. The chain has TRBV7-9 and TRBJ2-5, with D unclear. Germline V gives CDR1 SEHNR, CDR2 FQNEAQ (reference sequence). The V end was cut by 2 bases, the J end by 1 base, with 8 bases between. There are 14 residues in the CDR3. The CDR3 DNA follows: TGTGCCAGCAGCTTATACCCAGGCCAAGAGACCCAGTACTTC. It encodes CASSLYPGQETQYF.

This sequence joins TRBV11-2 and TRBJ1-3, with 9 positions matching TRBD1. CDR1 and CDR2 from the germline V gene are SGHAT and FQNNGV. The V segment lost 3 bases and the J segment 0 bases; nucleotides outside the gene matches: 6. This CDR3 is 17 amino acids long. CDR3 DNA sequence: TGTGCCAGCAGCTTGAACGGACAGGGGCGCTCTGGAAACACCATATATTTT. It specifies CASSLNGQGRSGNTIYF.